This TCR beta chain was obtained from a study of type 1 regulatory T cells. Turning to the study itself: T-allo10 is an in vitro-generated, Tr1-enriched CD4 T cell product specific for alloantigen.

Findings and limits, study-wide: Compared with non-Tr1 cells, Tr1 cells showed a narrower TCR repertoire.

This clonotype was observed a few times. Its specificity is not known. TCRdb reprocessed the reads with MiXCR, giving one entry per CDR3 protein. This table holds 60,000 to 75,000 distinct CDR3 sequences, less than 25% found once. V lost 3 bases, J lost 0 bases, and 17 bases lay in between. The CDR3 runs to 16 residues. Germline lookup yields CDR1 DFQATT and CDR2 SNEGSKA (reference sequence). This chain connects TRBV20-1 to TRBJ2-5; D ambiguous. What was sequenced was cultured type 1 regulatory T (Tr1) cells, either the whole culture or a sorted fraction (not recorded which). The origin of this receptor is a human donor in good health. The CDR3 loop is CSARARLRSYQETQYF. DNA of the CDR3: TGCAGTGCTAGGGCCCGCTTGCGCTCGTACCAAGAGACCCAGTACTTC.